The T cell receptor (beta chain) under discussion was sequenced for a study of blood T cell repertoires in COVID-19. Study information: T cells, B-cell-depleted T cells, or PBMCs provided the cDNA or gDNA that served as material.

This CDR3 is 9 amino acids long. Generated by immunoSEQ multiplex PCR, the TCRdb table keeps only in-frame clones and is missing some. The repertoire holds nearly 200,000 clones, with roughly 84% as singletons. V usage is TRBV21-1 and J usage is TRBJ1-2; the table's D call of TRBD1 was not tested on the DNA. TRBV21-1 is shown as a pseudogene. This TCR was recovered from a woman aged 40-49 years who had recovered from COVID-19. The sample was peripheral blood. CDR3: CASTGQRRF. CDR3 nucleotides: TGTGCCAGCACCGGACAGAGACGCTTC.